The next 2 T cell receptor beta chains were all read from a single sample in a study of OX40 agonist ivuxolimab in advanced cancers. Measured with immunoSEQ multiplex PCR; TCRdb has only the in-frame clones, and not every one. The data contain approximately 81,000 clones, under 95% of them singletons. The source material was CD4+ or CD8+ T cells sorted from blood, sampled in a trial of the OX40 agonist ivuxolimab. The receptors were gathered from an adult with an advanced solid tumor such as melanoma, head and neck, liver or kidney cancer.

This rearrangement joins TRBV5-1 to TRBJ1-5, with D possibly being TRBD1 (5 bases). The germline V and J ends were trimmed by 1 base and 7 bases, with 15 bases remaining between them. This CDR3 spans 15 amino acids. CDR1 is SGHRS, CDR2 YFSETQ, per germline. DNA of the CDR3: TGCGCCAGCAGCTTGTCCGGTCAGGGCCACCAGCCCCAGCATTTT. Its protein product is CASSLSGQGHQPQHF. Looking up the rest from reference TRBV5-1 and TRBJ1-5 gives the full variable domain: KAGVTQTPRYLIKTRGQQVTLSCSPISGHRSVSWYQQTPGQGLQFLFEYFSETQRNKGNFPGRFSGRQFSNSRSEMNVSTLELGDSALYLCASSLSGQGHQPQHFGDGTRLSIL.

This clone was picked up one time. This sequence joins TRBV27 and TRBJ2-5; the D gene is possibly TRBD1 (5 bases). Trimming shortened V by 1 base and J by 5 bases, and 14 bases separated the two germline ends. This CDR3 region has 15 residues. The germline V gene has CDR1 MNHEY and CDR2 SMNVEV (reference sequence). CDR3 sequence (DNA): TGTGCCAGCAGTTTATATTGGGCAGGGCGGGAGACCCAGTACTTC. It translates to CASSLYWAGRETQYF.